Following are 17 T cell receptor beta chains from one sample sequenced in a study of T cells expressing NK-cell markers. TCRdb reanalyzed the 5' RACE reads and collapses them to one entry per CDR3 protein, without DNA. Across some 140,000 distinct CDR3 sequences, the top ten clones capture over 35% of the sample. Sequencing used blood T cells: a sorted CD56 or NKG2C T cell subset, CD4+ or CD8+ T cells, or bulk PBMC T cells (not recorded which). These receptors all come from a woman aged 45-65 years in good health.

The chain's CDR3 is CASRSPGLGAYEQYF. The V and J genes are TRBV5-5 and TRBJ2-7; the D call of TRBD1 rests on TCRdb alone, since no DNA is present to check it. Germline V gene lookup returns CDR1 SGHKS and CDR2 YYEKEE (reference sequence). The CDR3 has 15 amino acids.

V and J are TRBV2 and TRBJ2-2; the D call of TRBD1 rests on TCRdb alone, since no DNA is present to check it. CDR3 size: 15 residues. Germline CDR1 and CDR2: SNHLY and FYNNEI. CDR3 sequence reads: CASSDGDRPTGELFF.

The gene calls are TRBV12-3 or TRBV12-4 and TRBJ2-1. The CDR3 sequence is 11 residues long. The CDR3 spells CASSPSGSGFF.

The chain couples TRBV29-1 to TRBJ2-3; TCRdb reports TRBD2, a call that lacks DNA to check it against. This CDR3 comprises 13 residues. Looked up from germline, CDR1 is SQVTM and CDR2 is ANQGSEA. The CDR3 sequence: CSVGGLGADTQYF.

The rearrangement links TRBV27 to TRBJ2-1; lacking DNA, the TRBD2 call made by TCRdb goes unchecked. Germline V gene sequence: CDR1 MNHEY, CDR2 SMNVEV (reference sequence). CDR3 size: 13 residues. The CDR3 spells CASSAGLVDEQFF.

This rearrangement joins TRBV6-1 to TRBJ1-5; TCRdb designates TRBD1, a call that cannot be tested without DNA. The germline V gene encodes CDR1 MNHNS and CDR2 SASEGT. The CDR3 totals 15 residues. CDR3: CASLTGDYSNQPQHF.

The chain combines TRBV11-3 with TRBJ2-2. Germline CDR1 reads SGHNT; CDR2 reads YENEEA. The CDR3 is 12 amino acids. This CDR3 is CASSLYNGELFF. Complete variable domain (other parts from reference TRBV11-3 and TRBJ2-2): EAGVVQSPRYKIIEKKQPVAFWCNPISGHNTLYWYLQNLGQGPELLIRYENEEAVDDSQLPKDRFSAERLKGVDSTLKIQPAELGDSAVYLCASSLYNGELFFGEGSRLTVL.

The chain couples TRBV12-3 or TRBV12-4 to TRBJ2-7. The length of the CDR3 is 13 residues. The CDR3 sequence: CASRPGATYEQYF.

The chain recombines TRBV25-1 with TRBJ1-4. CDR1 and CDR2 (germline): MGHDK, SYGVNS. CDR3 length equals 11 residues. The CDR3 loop reads CATLLEEKLFF.

The CDR3: CASSLADGSGTSYANEQFF. The chain couples TRBV5-1 to TRBJ2-1; as DNA is missing, the TRBD2 call by TCRdb cannot be tested. Germline V CDR1 and CDR2: SGHRS, YFSETQ. The CDR3 has 19 amino acids.

The chain has TRBV10-3 and TRBJ1-2; lacking DNA, the TRBD1 call made by TCRdb goes unchecked. This CDR3 has 13 residues. CDR1 is ENHRY, CDR2 SYGVKD, per germline. The CDR3 reads CAINEDKSEGYTF.

The chain employs TRBV6-5 and TRBJ2-5; lacking DNA, the TRBD2 call made by TCRdb goes unchecked. The CDR3 is 18 residues long. The germline CDR1 and CDR2 sequences are MNHEY and SVGAGI. This chain's CDR3 is CASSPLAGEAAYQETQYF.

The chain is built from TRBV5-4 and TRBJ1-2. The CDR3 is 13 amino acids. Germline loops: CDR1 SGHNT, CDR2 YYREEE (reference sequence). The CDR3 spells CASVGPLGNGYTF.

V gene TRBV7-7 combines with J gene TRBJ2-5; the D call from TCRdb, TRBD2, cannot be confirmed without DNA. CDR1 and CDR2 from the germline V gene are SSHAT and FNYEAQ (reference sequence). The CDR3 covers 18 residues. This CDR3 reads CASSLGTSGGRYQETQYF.

The rearrangement uses TRBV6-5 and TRBJ1-2; TCRdb gives TRBD1 as the D gene, but with no DNA this cannot be confirmed. The CDR3 has 13 amino acids. The germline V gene has CDR1 MNHEY and CDR2 SVGAGI. The CDR3 sequence: CASSYIGGGGYTF.

This chain uses TRBV11-3 with TRBJ1-2. Germline-derived CDR1 and CDR2 are SGHNT and YENEEA. CDR3 length equals 13 residues. The CDR3 protein is CASSLVGGTGYTF.

V usage is TRBV10-2 and J usage is TRBJ2-5; TCRdb picks TRBD2, but there is no DNA to check that call. From germline, CDR1 is WSHSY and CDR2 SAAADI. CDR3 length: 13 residues. The CDR3 region is CASAVGRRETQYF.